This TCR beta chain was observed in a study of response to subunit inactivated influenza vaccine. Overall study findings and caveats: Authors suggested seasonal influenza vaccinations each recruit few new T cells.

This clonotype was detected a few times. Its specificity is not known. TCRdb analysed the RT-PCR reads with MiXCR anew, one entry per CDR3 protein. The repertoire holds about 700,000 distinct CDR3 sequences, with 12% to 15% as singletons. The length of the CDR3 is 13 residues. V gave up 5 bases and J gave up 0 bases, with 7 bases separating them. Per the germline V gene, CDR1 is SGHTA and CDR2 is FQGNSA. The origin of this receptor is a man aged 45 to 65 who received an inactivated influenza vaccine. The source material was PBMCs from blood, sampled roughly 2 weeks before vaccination. V is TRBV7-2 and J is TRBJ1-2; unclear D gene. In nucleotides, the CDR3 is TGTGCCAGCAGCGCTAGCACTAACTATGGCTACACCTTC. This sequence encodes CASSASTNYGYTF.